This is a list of T cell receptor beta chains from one sample in a study of T cell clones after liver transplantation. Libraries were prepared by immunoSEQ multiplex PCR; TCRdb keeps only in-frame clonotypes and omits some of them. The sample has tens of thousands of clones, 80% to 90% seen once. The specimen was CD4+ T cells from blood, collected less than 50 months after liver transplant. Receptor source: a human patient who received a liver transplant. Some T cells may be provided by the graft donor. Each CDR3 is given with its conserved first and last residue. The D gene is left open where the match is weak. Clone size appears in some rows only: once, few, many, or a class for an expanded clone.

v_gene	d_gene	abundance	j_gene	CDR3nt	CDR3aa
TRBV18	-	-	TRBJ1-5	TGTGCCAGCTCACCGACCAGGGATCAGCCCCAGCATTTT	CASSPTRDQPQHF
TRBV27	TRBD1	-	TRBJ2-2	TGTGCCAGCAGTTTCTCCGTCGCCTGGACAGGGACCGGGGAGCTGTTTTTT	CASSFSVAWTGTGELFF
TRBV19	-	-	TRBJ2-7	TGTGCCAGTAGTATTTACGGGGAGAGCTCCTACGAGCAGTACTTC	CASSIYGESSYEQYF
TRBV5-4	-	-	TRBJ1-2	TGTGCCAGCAGCCGGGGGAGTCCTTCTGATAACTATGGCTACACCTTC	CASSRGSPSDNYGYTF
TRBV27	-	-	TRBJ1-2	TGTGCCAGCAGTTCAGGGGTAGGAAATGGCTACACCTTC	CASSSGVGNGYTF
TRBV6-6	-	-	TRBJ2-7	TGTGCCAGCAGCTTCACAGCGCCCTACGAGCAGTACTTC	CASSFTAPYEQYF
TRBV7-8	-	-	TRBJ2-7	TGTGCCAGCAGCACCAGTACTAGGGGGTTCGGAAACTTC	CASSTSTRGFGNF
TRBV6-6	-	once	TRBJ1-5	TGTGCCAGCGTTCGTGGGGGCAATCAGCCCCAGCATTTT	CASVRGGNQPQHF
TRBV28	-	-	TRBJ2-3	TGTGCCAGCAGTTTATTCCCACGGGAGAGAAGCACAGATACGCAGTATTTT	CASSLFPRERSTDTQYF
TRBV5-1	TRBD2	-	TRBJ2-7	TGCGCCAGCAGCTTGGCCGGGACTAGCGGGAACGAGCAGTACTTC	CASSLAGTSGNEQYF
TRBV12-5	-	-	TRBJ1-4	TGTGCTAGTGGGGGGGGGACACAGAATGAAAAACTGTTTTTT	CASGGGTQNEKLFF
TRBV10-3	-	-	TRBJ1-4	TGTGCCATCAGTGACAGGGGAGGTGAAAAACTGTTTTTT	CAISDRGGEKLFF
TRBV28	-	-	TRBJ1-5	TGTGCCAGCAGTCCCTTGGGGGGTGGACAGCCCCAGCATTTT	CASSPLGGGQPQHF
TRBV18	TRBD1	-	TRBJ1-4	TGTGCCAGCTCACCTAGACAGGGTTCAACTAATGAAAAACTGTTTTTT	CASSPRQGSTNEKLFF
TRBV21-1	-	-	TRBJ2-3	TGTGCCAGCAGCAATAGGGCTCGGGGGTACACAGATACGCAGTATTTT	CASSNRARGYTDTQYF
TRBV19	-	-	TRBJ1-3	TGTGCCAGTAGTATTCAACAGGGAGCTGGAAACACCATATATTTT	CASSIQQGAGNTIYF
TRBV7-2	-	-	TRBJ2-1	TGTGCCAGCAGCTCTCTGGTAGTTACAGGATGGGATGAGCAGTTCTTC	CASSSLVVTGWDEQFF
TRBV30	-	-	TRBJ1-5	TGTGCCTGGAGTGTCACGGACATTCAACAGCCCCAGCATTTT	CAWSVTDIQQPQHF
TRBV7-9	TRBD2	-	TRBJ2-1	TGTGCCAGCAGCTCGGGTGGTAGCGGGGCCCACAATGAGCAGTTCTTC	CASSSGGSGAHNEQFF
TRBV7-6	-	-	TRBJ2-4	TGTGCCAGCAGCTTATCCCGGAGTACGGCCGGCATTCAGTACTTC	CASSLSRSTAGIQYF
TRBV7-2	-	-	TRBJ2-7	TGTGCCAGCAGCTTAGCGGGGGCCCCCTACGAGCAGTACTTC	CASSLAGAPYEQYF
TRBV6-6	-	-	TRBJ2-5	TGTGCCAGCAGTTATTCAGTAAACCAAGAGACCCAGTACTTC	CASSYSVNQETQYF
TRBV30	-	-	TRBJ2-5	TGTGCCTGGAGTGTCGACATGTTAGAGACCCAGTACTTC	CAWSVDMLETQYF
TRBV19	-	-	TRBJ2-5	TGTGCCAGTAGTAAGGACCGAGGGGGGGTACAAGAGACCCAGTACTTC	CASSKDRGGVQETQYF
TRBV28	-	-	TRBJ2-1	TGTGCCAGCAGCGATGACGAGGGGTTCTTCTTC	CASSDDEGFFF
TRBV7-2	TRBD1	-	TRBJ2-7	TGTGCCAGCAGCTCGGACAGGTCAGCCCACGAGCAGTACTTC	CASSSDRSAHEQYF
TRBV19	-	-	TRBJ1-3	TGTGCCAGTAGTATTACGGGAAGCTCTGGAAACACCATATATTTT	CASSITGSSGNTIYF
TRBV28	-	-	TRBJ1-2	TGTGCCAGCAGTGTCTTAGTCGCTCTTGGCTACACCTTC	CASSVLVALGYTF
TRBV7-3	TRBD1	-	TRBJ1-2	TGTGCCAGCAGCCCCCAGGACAGGGCCGCCTATGGCTACACCTTC	CASSPQDRAAYGYTF
TRBV5-5	-	-	TRBJ2-3	TGTGCCAGCAGCTTGAACGCTGGGGTGGTAGATACGCAGTATTTT	CASSLNAGVVDTQYF
TRBV4-1	-	-	TRBJ2-7	TGCGCCAGCACCCAGGGACGGGGGTCGAGAGAGCAGTACTTC	CASTQGRGSREQYF
TRBV27	-	once	TRBJ2-1	TGTGCCAGCAGAGCGGACTGGGTGGGTGAGCAGTTCTTC	CASRADWVGEQFF
TRBV29-1	-	few	TRBJ2-3	TGCAGCACCCGACAGGGAGGGACAGATACGCAGTATTTT	CSTRQGGTDTQYF
TRBV7-9	TRBD1	-	TRBJ1-4	TGTGCCAGCAGCCCTCCGGGGACAGGGAATGAAAAACTGTTTTTT	CASSPPGTGNEKLFF
TRBV9	-	-	TRBJ2-3	TGTGCCAGCAGCGTAGCGAGAGAGGGGGGCACAGATACGCAGTATTTT	CASSVAREGGTDTQYF
TRBV11-1	TRBD1	-	TRBJ1-6	TGTGCCAGCAGCGTCAACAGGGGTGATAATTCACCCCTCCACTTT	CASSVNRGDNSPLHF
TRBV6-6	-	-	TRBJ1-2	TGTGCCAGCAGTTGGGGGGAGGCCTCCTATGGCTACACCTTC	CASSWGEASYGYTF
TRBV18	-	-	TRBJ2-7	TGTGCCAGCTCACCAAAAGCGGGTGGGGCCGAGCAGTACTTC	CASSPKAGGAEQYF
TRBV6-6	TRBD1	once	TRBJ2-3	TGTGCCATCTCACAGGGGCCAGATACGCAGTATTTT	CAISQGPDTQYF
TRBV15	-	-	TRBJ2-3	TGTGCCACCAGCAGACTTCGACTGGGAGATACGCAGTATTTT	CATSRLRLGDTQYF
TRBV5-1	TRBD1	-	TRBJ2-7	TGCGCCAGCACAATAGGACAGGGTCCCTACGAGCAGTACTTC	CASTIGQGPYEQYF
TRBV5-1	-	few	TRBJ1-2	TGCGCCAGCAGCTTTCCCACAGAGCACAGTGGCTACACCTTC	CASSFPTEHSGYTF
TRBV18	-	once	TRBJ2-4	TGTGCCAGCTCCCAGGAGAGTGGAATTCTAGCCAAAAACATTCAGTACTTC	CASSQESGILAKNIQYF
TRBV19	-	-	TRBJ1-1	TGTGCCAGTAGTATATACAGGACTGAAGCTTTCTTT	CASSIYRTEAFF
TRBV10-3	TRBD1	once	TRBJ1-6	TGTGCCATCAGTGAGTCTTCAGGGGGGGGTTCACCCCTCCACTTT	CAISESSGGGSPLHF
TRBV4-2	TRBD2	few	TRBJ2-1	TGTGCCAGCAGCCACCAACTCGGCGGTAGCGGGCCGGGTGAGCAGTTCTTC	CASSHQLGGSGPGEQFF
TRBV25-1	TRBD2	once	TRBJ2-7	TGTGCCAGCAGTGCTAGCGGGTTTACCTACGAGCAGTACTTC	CASSASGFTYEQYF
TRBV6-5	-	once	TRBJ2-5	TGTGCCAGCGGGCAGGGGATAGCCCAAGAGACCCAGTACTTC	CASGQGIAQETQYF
TRBV29-1	-	-	TRBJ2-5	TGCAGCGTTGAAGCTGGGCGTCAAGAGACCCAGTACTTC	CSVEAGRQETQYF
TRBV4-3	-	-	TRBJ2-2	TGCGCCAGCAGCCAAGACTCGGGACTCAACACCGGGGAGCTGTTTTTT	CASSQDSGLNTGELFF